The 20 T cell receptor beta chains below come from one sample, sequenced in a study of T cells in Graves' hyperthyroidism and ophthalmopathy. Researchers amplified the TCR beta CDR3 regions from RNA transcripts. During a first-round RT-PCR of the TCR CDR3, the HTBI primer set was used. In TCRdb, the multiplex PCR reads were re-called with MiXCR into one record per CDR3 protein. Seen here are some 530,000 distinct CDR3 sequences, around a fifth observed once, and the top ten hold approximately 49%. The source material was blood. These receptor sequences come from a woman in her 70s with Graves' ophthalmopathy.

The CDR3: CAISDRGYGNTIYF. DNA for the CDR3: TGTGCCATCAGTGACAGGGGGTATGGAAACACCATATATTTT. This sequence joins TRBV10-3 and TRBJ1-3; 7 bases match TRBD1. Germline CDR1 and CDR2: ENHRY and SYGVKD. This CDR3 is built from 14 residues. Trimming took 3 bases from V and 3 from J; bases not matched to a gene: 2.

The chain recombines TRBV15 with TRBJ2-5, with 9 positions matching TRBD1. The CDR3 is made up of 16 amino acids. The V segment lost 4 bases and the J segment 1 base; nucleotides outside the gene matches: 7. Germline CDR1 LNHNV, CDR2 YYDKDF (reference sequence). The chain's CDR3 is CATSIGTGSGQETQYF. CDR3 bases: TGTGCCACCAGCATCGGGACAGGGAGTGGCCAAGAGACCCAGTACTTC.

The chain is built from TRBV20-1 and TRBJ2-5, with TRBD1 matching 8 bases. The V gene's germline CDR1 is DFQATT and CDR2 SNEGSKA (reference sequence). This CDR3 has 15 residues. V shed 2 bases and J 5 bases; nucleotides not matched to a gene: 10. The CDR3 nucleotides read TGCAGTGCTAGATCAGGACAGGGCCTTGGGGAGACCCAGTACTTC. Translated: CSARSGQGLGETQYF.

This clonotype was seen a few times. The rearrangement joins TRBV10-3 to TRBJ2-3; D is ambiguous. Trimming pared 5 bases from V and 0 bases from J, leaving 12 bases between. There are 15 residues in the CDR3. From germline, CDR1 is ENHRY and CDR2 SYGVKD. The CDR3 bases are TGTGCCATCAGTTTCGATGATGGAAGCACAGATACGCAGTATTTT. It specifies CAISFDDGSTDTQYF.

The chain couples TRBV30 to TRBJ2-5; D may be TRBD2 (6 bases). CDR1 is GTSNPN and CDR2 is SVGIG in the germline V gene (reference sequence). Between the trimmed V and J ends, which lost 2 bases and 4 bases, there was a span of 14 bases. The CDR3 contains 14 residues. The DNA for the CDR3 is TGTGCCTGGAGTCCCCAGAGGGGAGGAGAGACCCAGTACTTC. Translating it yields CAWSPQRGGETQYF.

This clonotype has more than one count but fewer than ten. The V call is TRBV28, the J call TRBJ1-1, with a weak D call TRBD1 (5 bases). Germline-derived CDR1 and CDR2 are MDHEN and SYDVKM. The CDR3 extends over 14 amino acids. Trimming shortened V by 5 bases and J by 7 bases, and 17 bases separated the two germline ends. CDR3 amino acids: CASSLLRGAIEAFF. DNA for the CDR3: TGTGCCAGCAGTCTTCTCCGGGGCGCAATTGAAGCTTTCTTT.

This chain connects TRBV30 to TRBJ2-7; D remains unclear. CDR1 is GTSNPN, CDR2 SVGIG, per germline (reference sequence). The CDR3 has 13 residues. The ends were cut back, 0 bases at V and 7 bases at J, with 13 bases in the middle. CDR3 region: CAWSVRSLGEQYF. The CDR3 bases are TGTGCCTGGAGTGTACGGTCCCTCGGGGAGCAGTACTTC.

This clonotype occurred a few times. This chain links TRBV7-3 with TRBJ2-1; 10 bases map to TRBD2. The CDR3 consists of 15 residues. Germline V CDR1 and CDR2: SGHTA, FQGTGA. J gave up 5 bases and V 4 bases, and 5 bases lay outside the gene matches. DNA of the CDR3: TGTGCCAGCAGCTCTCTAGCGGGAGCCAACAATGAGCAGTTCTTC. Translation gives CASSSLAGANNEQFF. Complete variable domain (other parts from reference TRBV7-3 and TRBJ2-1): GAGVSQTPSNKVTEKGKYVELRCDPISGHTALYWYRQSLGQGPEFLIYFQGTGAADDSGLPNDRFFAVRPEGSVSTLKIQRTERGDSAVYLCASSSLAGANNEQFFGPGTRLTVL.

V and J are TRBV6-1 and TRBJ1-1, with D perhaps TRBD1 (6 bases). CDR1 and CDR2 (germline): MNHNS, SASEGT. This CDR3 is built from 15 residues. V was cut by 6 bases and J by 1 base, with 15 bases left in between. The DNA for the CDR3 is TGTGCCAGCAGACCTGAGGGGGATGGGAACACTGAAGCTTTCTTT. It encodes CASRPEGDGNTEAFF.

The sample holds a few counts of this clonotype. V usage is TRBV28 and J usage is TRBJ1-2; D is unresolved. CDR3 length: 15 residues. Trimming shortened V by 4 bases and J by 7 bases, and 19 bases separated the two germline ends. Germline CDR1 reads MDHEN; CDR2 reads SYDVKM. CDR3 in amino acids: CASSSGWTDFGGYTF. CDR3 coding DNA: TGTGCCAGCAGTTCGGGATGGACGGACTTTGGTGGCTACACCTTC.

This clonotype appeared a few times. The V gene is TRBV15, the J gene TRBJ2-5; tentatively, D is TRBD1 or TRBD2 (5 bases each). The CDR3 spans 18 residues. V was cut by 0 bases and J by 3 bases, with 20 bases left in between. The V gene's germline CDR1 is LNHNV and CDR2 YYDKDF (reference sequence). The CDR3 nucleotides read TGTGCCACCAGCAGAGAGCGATATGCAGGGAGAGGGGAAGAGACCCAGTACTTC. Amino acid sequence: CATSRERYAGRGEETQYF.

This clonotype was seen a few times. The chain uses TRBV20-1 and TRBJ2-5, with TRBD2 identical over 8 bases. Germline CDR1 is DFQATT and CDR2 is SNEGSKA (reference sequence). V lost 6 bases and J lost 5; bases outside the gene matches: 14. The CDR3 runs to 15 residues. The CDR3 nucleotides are TGCAGTGCCCCAACGGGGGGGGGACTGGGGGAGACCCAGTACTTC. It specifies CSAPTGGGLGETQYF.

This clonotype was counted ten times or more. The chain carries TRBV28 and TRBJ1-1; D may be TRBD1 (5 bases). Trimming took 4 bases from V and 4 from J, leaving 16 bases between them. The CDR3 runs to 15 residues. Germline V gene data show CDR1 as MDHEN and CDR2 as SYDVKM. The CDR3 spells CASSSGAGGSTEAFF. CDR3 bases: TGTGCCAGCAGTTCGGGCGCGGGGGGATCCACTGAAGCTTTCTTT.

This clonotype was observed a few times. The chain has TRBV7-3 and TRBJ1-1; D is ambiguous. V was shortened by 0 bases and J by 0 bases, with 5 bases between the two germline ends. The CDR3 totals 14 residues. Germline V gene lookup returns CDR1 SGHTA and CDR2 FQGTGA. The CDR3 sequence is CASSLTQLNTEAFF. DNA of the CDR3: TGTGCCAGCAGCTTAACGCAGCTGAACACTGAAGCTTTCTTT.

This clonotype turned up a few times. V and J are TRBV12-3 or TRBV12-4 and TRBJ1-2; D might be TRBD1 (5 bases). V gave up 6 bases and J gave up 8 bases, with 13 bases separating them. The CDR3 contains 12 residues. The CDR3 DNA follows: TGTGCCAGCAGCCGGGACTCAGGGGGCTACACCTTC. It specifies CASSRDSGGYTF.

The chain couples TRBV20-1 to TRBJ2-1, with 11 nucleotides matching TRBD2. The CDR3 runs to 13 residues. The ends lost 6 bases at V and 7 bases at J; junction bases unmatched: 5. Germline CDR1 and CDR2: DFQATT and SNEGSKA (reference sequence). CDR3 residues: CSATSGSRNEQFF. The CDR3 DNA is TGCAGTGCCACTAGCGGGAGCAGGAATGAGCAGTTCTTC.

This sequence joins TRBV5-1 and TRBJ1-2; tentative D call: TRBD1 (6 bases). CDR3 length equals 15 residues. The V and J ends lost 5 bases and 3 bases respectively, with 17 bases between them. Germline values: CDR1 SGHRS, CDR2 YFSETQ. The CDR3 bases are TGCGCCAGCAGTTTGACCACAAAGGGGGACTATGGCTACACCTTC. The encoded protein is CASSLTTKGDYGYTF.

DNA of the CDR3: TGCAGTGCTAGGGAGACTAGCGGGAGCGCCTCCCATTACAATGAGCAGTTCTTC. The encoded protein is CSARETSGSASHYNEQFF. The chain has TRBV20-1 and TRBJ2-1; TRBD2 agrees at 12 bases. Germline V gene lookup returns CDR1 DFQATT and CDR2 SNEGSKA (reference sequence). The CDR3 covers 18 residues. The trim removed 3 bases at V and 4 bases at J, leaving 13 bases unmatched.

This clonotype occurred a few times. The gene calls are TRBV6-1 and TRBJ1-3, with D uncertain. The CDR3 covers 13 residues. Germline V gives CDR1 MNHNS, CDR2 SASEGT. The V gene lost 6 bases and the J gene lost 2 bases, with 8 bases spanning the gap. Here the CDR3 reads CASRIDTGNTIYF. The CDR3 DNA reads TGTGCCAGCAGAATTGACACTGGAAACACCATATATTTT.

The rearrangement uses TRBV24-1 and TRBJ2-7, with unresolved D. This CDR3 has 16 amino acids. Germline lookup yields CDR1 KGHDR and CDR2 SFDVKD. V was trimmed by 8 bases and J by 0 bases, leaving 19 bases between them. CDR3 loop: CATNSERRVSSYEQYF. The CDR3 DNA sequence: TGTGCCACCAACTCCGAGAGACGGGTAAGCTCCTACGAGCAGTACTTC.